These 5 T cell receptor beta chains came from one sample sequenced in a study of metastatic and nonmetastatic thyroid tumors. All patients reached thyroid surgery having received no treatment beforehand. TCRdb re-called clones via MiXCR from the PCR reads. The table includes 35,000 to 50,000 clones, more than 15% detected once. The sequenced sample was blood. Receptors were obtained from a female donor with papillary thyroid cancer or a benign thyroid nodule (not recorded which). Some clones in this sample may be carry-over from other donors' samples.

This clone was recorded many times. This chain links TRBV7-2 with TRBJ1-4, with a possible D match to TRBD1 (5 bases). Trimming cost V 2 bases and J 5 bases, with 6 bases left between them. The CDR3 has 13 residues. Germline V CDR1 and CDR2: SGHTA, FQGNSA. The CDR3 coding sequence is TGTGCCAGCAGCTTATGGGGGAATGAAAAACTGTTTTTT. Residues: CASSLWGNEKLFF.

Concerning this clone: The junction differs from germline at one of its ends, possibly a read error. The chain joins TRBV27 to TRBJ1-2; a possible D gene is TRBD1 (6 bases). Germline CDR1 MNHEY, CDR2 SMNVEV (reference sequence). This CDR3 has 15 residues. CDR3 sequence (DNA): TGTGCCAGTAAAGAGCAGGGGTTTGATCCCTATGTCTACACCTTC. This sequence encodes CASKEQGFDPYVYTF.

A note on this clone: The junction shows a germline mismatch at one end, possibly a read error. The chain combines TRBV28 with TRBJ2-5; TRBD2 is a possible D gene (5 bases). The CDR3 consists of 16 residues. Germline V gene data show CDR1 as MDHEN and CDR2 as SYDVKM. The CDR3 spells CASSARGSVRQETQYF. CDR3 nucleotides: TGTGCAAGCAGTGCTAGAGGGAGCGTGCGGCAAGAGACCCAGTACTTC.

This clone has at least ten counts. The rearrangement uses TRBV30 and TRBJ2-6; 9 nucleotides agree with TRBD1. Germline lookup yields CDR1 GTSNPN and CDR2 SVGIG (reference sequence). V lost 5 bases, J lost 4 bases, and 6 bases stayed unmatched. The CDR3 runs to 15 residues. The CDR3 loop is CAWGTGMDGANVLTF. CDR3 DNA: TGTGCCTGGGGGACAGGGATGGACGGGGCCAACGTCCTGACTTTC.

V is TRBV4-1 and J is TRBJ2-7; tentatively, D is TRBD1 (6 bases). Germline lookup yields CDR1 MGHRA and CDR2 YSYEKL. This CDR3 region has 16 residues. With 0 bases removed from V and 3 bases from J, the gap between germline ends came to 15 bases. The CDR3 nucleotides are TGCGCCAGCAGCCAAGATCAGGGGCCAACGGTCTACGAGCAGTACTTC. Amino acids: CASSQDQGPTVYEQYF.